These T cell receptor beta chains were read from a single sample in a study of shared clonotypes between healthy human individuals. The method was immunoSEQ multiplex PCR; TCRdb's version includes in-frame clones alone and lacks a portion of them. In the table there are 2 million to 2.5 million clones, over 85% of which are singletons. Sequences were obtained from naive CD4+ T cells from PBMCs. The receptors derive from a man between 18 and 35 years old in good health. Some clones in this sample may be carry-over from other donors' samples. CDR3s include the opening cysteine and the closing phenylalanine or tryptophan. The D gene is left open where the match is weak. A clone size is listed for some rows: how often the clone was seen (once, few, many), or a class if it is expanded.

D: -
V: TRBV9
J: TRBJ1-3
size: -
DNA: TGTGCCAGCTCAAGTGCCACCTACTCTGGAAACACCATATATTTT
CDR3: CASSSATYSGNTIYF

D: TRBD1
V: TRBV4-1
J: TRBJ2-1
size: once
DNA: TGCGCCAGCAGCCCGGACAGGGGGTACAATGAGCAGTTCTTC
CDR3: CASSPDRGYNEQFF

D: -
V: TRBV9
J: TRBJ2-2
size: -
DNA: TGTGCCAGCAGCTCGGGACACACCGGGGAGCTGTTTTTT
CDR3: CASSSGHTGELFF

D: TRBD1
V: TRBV30
J: TRBJ2-7
size: -
DNA: TGTGCCTGGAGTGTCTCAGGGGGTCCTTACGAGCAGTACTTC
CDR3: CAWSVSGGPYEQYF

D: -
V: TRBV27
J: TRBJ1-2
size: once
DNA: TGTGCCAGCAGTTTATTGGGCAGTCCCTATGGCTACACCTTC
CDR3: CASSLLGSPYGYTF

D: -
V: TRBV28
J: TRBJ2-1
size: -
DNA: TGTGCCAGCAGTCAATTAGGGGGCAATGAGCAGTTCTTC
CDR3: CASSQLGGNEQFF

D: TRBD2
V: TRBV28
J: TRBJ2-5
size: -
DNA: TGTGCCAGCAGTATACTAGCGGAAGAGACCCAGTACTTC
CDR3: CASSILAEETQYF

D: -
V: TRBV2
J: TRBJ2-1
size: -
DNA: TGTGCCAGCAGTTTTACTAATGAGCAGTTCTTC
CDR3: CASSFTNEQFF

D: -
V: TRBV25-1
J: TRBJ1-2
size: -
DNA: TGTGCCAGCAGGGACGAAACCGGGTCCTCTAACTATGGCTACACCTTC
CDR3: CASRDETGSSNYGYTF

D: -
V: TRBV4-1
J: TRBJ2-2
size: -
DNA: TGCGCCAGCAGCCAAGTCCCCCTAGGGGAGCTGTTTTTT
CDR3: CASSQVPLGELFF

D: -
V: TRBV10-2
J: TRBJ1-2
size: -
DNA: TGCGCCAGTAGTGACCTGGTGGGGGGCGGCTACACCTTC
CDR3: CASSDLVGGGYTF

D: TRBD2
V: TRBV10-1
J: TRBJ2-5
size: -
DNA: TGCGCCAGCAGTGAGACTAGCGGGAGGGCCCAAGAGACCCAGTACTTC
CDR3: CASSETSGRAQETQYF

D: -
V: TRBV29-1
J: TRBJ2-1
size: -
DNA: TGCAGCGTTGAGGCGCGACAGGAGGATGATGAGCAGTTCTTC
CDR3: CSVEARQEDDEQFF

D: -
V: TRBV29-1
J: TRBJ1-1
size: -
DNA: TGCAGCGTTGTGGGGGTTATGAACACTGAAGCTTTCTTT
CDR3: CSVVGVMNTEAFF

D: TRBD1
V: TRBV11-3
J: TRBJ2-1
size: -
DNA: TGTGCCAGCAGCTCCAAATCAGACAGGGCTGAGCAGTTCTTC
CDR3: CASSSKSDRAEQFF

D: -
V: TRBV4-2
J: TRBJ2-5
size: -
DNA: TGTGCCAGCAGCCAACCCCTCGGGGGACAAGAGACCCAGTACTTC
CDR3: CASSQPLGGQETQYF

D: -
V: TRBV10-3
J: TRBJ1-4
size: -
DNA: TGTGCCATCAGTGAGTCCGAGGCGGTAATGGAAGGACTGTTTTTT
CDR3: CAISESEAVMEGLFF

D: -
V: TRBV2
J: TRBJ2-7
size: -
DNA: TGTGCCAGCAGTGACCAGGGGTCCTCCTACGAGCAGTACTTC
CDR3: CASSDQGSSYEQYF

D: -
V: TRBV7-2
J: TRBJ2-3
size: -
DNA: TGTGCCAGCAGCCAGAGAGCGGGCCCTAGCACAGATACGCAGTATTTT
CDR3: CASSQRAGPSTDTQYF

D: -
V: TRBV5-1
J: TRBJ2-3
size: once
DNA: TGCGCCAGCAGCTACTCCCTTACCCGGGATACGCAGTATTTT
CDR3: CASSYSLTRDTQYF

D: TRBD1
V: TRBV4-3
J: TRBJ1-6
size: -
DNA: TGCGCCAGCAGCCGCAGTGCGACAGGGGCCCTCCTGCCCCTCCACTTT
CDR3: CASSRSATGALLPLHF

D: TRBD1
V: TRBV27
J: TRBJ2-1
size: -
DNA: TGTGCCAGCAGTTTCCGGGACAGGGAGCAGTTCTTC
CDR3: CASSFRDREQFF

D: -
V: TRBV5-1
J: TRBJ1-2
size: -
DNA: TGCGCCTGCCGACAGGCTGACTATGGCTACACCTTC
CDR3: CACRQADYGYTF

D: -
V: TRBV19
J: TRBJ1-2
size: -
DNA: TGTGCCACCTCACGTGGGTGGGACTATGGCTACACCTTC
CDR3: CATSRGWDYGYTF

D: TRBD2
V: TRBV6-4
J: TRBJ2-1
size: -
DNA: TGTGCCAGCAGTGACTCTACCCGGGCCAGCGGGAGTCAAAATGAGCAGTTCTTC
CDR3: CASSDSTRASGSQNEQFF

D: -
V: TRBV28
J: TRBJ1-2
size: -
DNA: TGTGCCAGCAGTTTATCGGGGCACCACTATGGCTACACCTTC
CDR3: CASSLSGHHYGYTF

D: -
V: TRBV5-1
J: TRBJ1-4
size: -
DNA: TGCGCCAGCAGCCCCCAGGGGACTAATGAAAAACTGTTTTTT
CDR3: CASSPQGTNEKLFF

D: -
V: TRBV21-1
J: TRBJ2-7
size: -
DNA: TGTGCCAGCAGCACAGACGACAGGGGGCCGAACTCCTACGAGCAGTACTTC
CDR3: CASSTDDRGPNSYEQYF

D: -
V: TRBV5-1
J: TRBJ2-5
size: -
DNA: TGCGCCAGCAGCTTGTCGGAGGCCCAGTACTTC
CDR3: CASSLSEAQYF

D: -
V: TRBV5-8
J: TRBJ2-7
size: few
DNA: TGTGCCAGCAGCCCTTGGGACGAGCAGTACTTC
CDR3: CASSPWDEQYF

D: -
V: TRBV30
J: TRBJ1-4
size: -
DNA: TGTGCCTGGAGTCCCGGGCTCCGCTCTAATGAAAAACTGTTTTTT
CDR3: CAWSPGLRSNEKLFF

D: TRBD2
V: TRBV5-1
J: TRBJ2-1
size: -
DNA: TGCGCCAGCACGGGACTAGCGGTTCCGGTAGGGGATGAGCAGTTCTTC
CDR3: CASTGLAVPVGDEQFF

D: TRBD1
V: TRBV4-1
J: TRBJ2-5
size: once
DNA: TGCGCCAGCAGCCAAGACCAGGGGGCGCGAGGAGAGACCCAGTACTTC
CDR3: CASSQDQGARGETQYF

D: TRBD2
V: TRBV11-2
J: TRBJ2-1
size: -
DNA: TGTGCCAGCAGCTTAAATCTTCTAGCGGGGGACAATGAGCAGTTCTTC
CDR3: CASSLNLLAGDNEQFF

D: TRBD1
V: TRBV5-4
J: TRBJ1-1
size: -
DNA: TGTGCCAGCAGACCGGGATGGACAGGAGTAGTTGGGACTGAAGCTTTCTTT
CDR3: CASRPGWTGVVGTEAFF

D: TRBD1
V: TRBV4-1
J: TRBJ1-2
size: -
DNA: TGCGCCAGCACCACCCGGACAGGCGGCAACTATGGCTACACCTTC
CDR3: CASTTRTGGNYGYTF

D: TRBD1
V: TRBV6-1
J: TRBJ2-4
size: -
DNA: TGTGCCAGCAGTGTCACAGGGGAAGGGATTCAGTACTTC
CDR3: CASSVTGEGIQYF

D: TRBD2
V: TRBV5-1
J: TRBJ2-2
size: -
DNA: TGCGCCAGCAGCATGAGAGGGACTAGCGGAATAACCGGGGAGCTGTTTTTT
CDR3: CASSMRGTSGITGELFF

D: -
V: TRBV27
J: TRBJ2-3
size: -
DNA: TGTGCCAGCAGTGCCCTAGTGTCGCGGAAGGAGGCCATGGCGCAGTATTTT
CDR3: CASSALVSRKEAMAQYF

D: -
V: TRBV7-9
J: TRBJ2-5
size: -
DNA: TGTGCCAGCAGCCTAGACAGGCAAGTTGTGGTGACCCAGTACTTC
CDR3: CASSLDRQVVVTQYF

D: -
V: TRBV5-1
J: TRBJ2-7
size: -
DNA: TGCGCCAGCAGCTTGGCTGTAACGACGGCCTACGAGCAGTACTTC
CDR3: CASSLAVTTAYEQYF

D: -
V: TRBV9
J: TRBJ1-2
size: -
DNA: TGTGCCAGCAGGAGGGGGTTCTATGGCTACACCTTC
CDR3: CASRRGFYGYTF